A single T cell receptor (beta chain) is shown here with its context. Its antigen is unknown. Investigators prepared the TCR beta libraries by applying iRepertoire HTBI primers and Arm-PCR of CDR3 regions. MiXCR, run by TCRdb on the multiplex PCR reads, gives a single entry per CDR3 protein. The sample consists of hundreds of thousands of distinct CDR3 sequences, about a sixth of them appearing once. Time point noted: newly diagnosed GD, antithyroid drugs for less than 3 months. TCR sequences were obtained from RNA taken from PBMCs. The V end was cut by 4 bases, the J end by 3 bases, with 15 bases between. The CDR3 spans 15 residues. Germline CDR1 reads SEHNR; CDR2 reads FQNEAQ (reference sequence). The data belong to a study of regulatory T cells in long-lasting Graves disease. Study-wide results and caveats: Among the persistent patients, fewer than 3,500 public clonotypes were shared, more than the approximately 960 shared among new patients. Persistent disease favored TRBV28, TRBJ1-2 and TRBJ2-5.

These sequences were also reported in another study, on T cells in Graves' hyperthyroidism and ophthalmopathy. That paper notes: Thyroid ultrasound, orbital computed tomography, clinical symptoms, and serum thyroxine and TRAb underpinned diagnoses. Blood also showed most of the thyroid clonotypes that were expanded above 0.001.

Sequences were derived from peripheral blood mononuclear cells (PBMCs), sampled at new diagnosis, from a patient treated with antithyroid drugs. The clonotype comes from a woman aged 25 to 39 with Graves disease. J is TRBJ1-1 and V is TRBV7-9; D possibly corresponds to TRBD1 (6 bases). The CDR3 reads CASSSTPQGDTEAFF. The CDR3 DNA reads as TGTGCCAGCAGCTCGACCCCACAGGGAGACACTGAAGCTTTCTTT.